A selection of T cell receptor beta chains follows, all from one sample in a study of breast tumors, draining lymph nodes, adjacent tissues. TCRdb reprocessed the multiplex PCR reads via MiXCR and lists one record per CDR3 protein. The table records tens of thousands of distinct CDR3 sequences, about two thirds of them present only once. Sample: tumor-adjacent breast tissue. Receptors were obtained from a female donor with breast cancer. Some clones in this sample may be carry-over from other donors' samples. The CDR3 runs from the conserved cysteine through the conserved F or W. D genes are given only for firm matches. Rows may omit the clone size; those that give it use once, few, many or a size class.

d_gene	abundance	v_gene	j_gene	CDR3aa	CDR3nt
-	-	TRBV6-1	TRBJ1-2	CASSDRSGAGNYGYTF	TGTGCCAGCAGTGATCGGTCGGGGGCGGGTAACTATGGCTACACCTTC
-	-	TRBV5-4	TRBJ2-2	CASSWGRANTGELFF	TGTGCCAGCAGCTGGGGCAGGGCGAACACCGGGGAGCTGTTTTTT
TRBD1	-	TRBV20-1	TRBJ1-1	CSARGDRGLGSEAFF	TGCAGTGCTAGAGGGGACAGGGGGCTCGGGAGTGAAGCTTTCTTT
-	-	TRBV20-1	TRBJ1-5	CSAQKQGNQPQHF	TGCAGTGCTCAGAAACAGGGTAATCAGCCCCAGCATTTT
-	-	TRBV20-1	TRBJ1-3	CSARKAGMSGNIIYF	TGCAGTGCTAGGAAGGCAGGGATGTCTGGAAACATCATATATTTT
-	-	TRBV11-2	TRBJ1-5	CASSLEGGSDQPQHF	TGTGCCAGCAGCTTAGAAGGGGGGAGCGATCAGCCCCAGCATTTT
-	-	TRBV20-1	TRBJ1-6	CSARGGNSPLHF	TGCAGTGCTCGGGGTGGCAATTCGCCCCTCCACTTT
-	few	TRBV7-2	TRBJ2-3	CASSLSDQDTQYF	TGTGCCAGCAGCTTATCGGACCAAGATACGCAGTATTTT
-	-	TRBV20-1	TRBJ1-6	CSAKTGSSYNSPLHF	TGCAGTGCTAAGACTGGGAGCTCCTATAATTCACCCCTCCACTTT
-	once	TRBV7-9	TRBJ1-6	CASSNLHEGVDNSPLHF	TGTGCCAGCAGCAACCTCCATGAGGGGGTTGATAATTCACCCCTCCACTTT
-	-	TRBV15	TRBJ2-6	CATGREGSSGANVLTF	TGTGCTACCGGCAGAGAGGGAAGTAGTGGGGCCAACGTCCTGACTTTC
TRBD1	-	TRBV5-6	TRBJ2-7	CASSLRQGTYEQYF	TGTGCCAGCAGCTTAAGACAGGGCACCTACGAGCAGTACTTC
-	-	TRBV13	TRBJ2-7	CASSPGTPSYEQYF	TGTGCCAGCAGCCCAGGGACACCCAGCTACGAGCAGTACTTC
TRBD1	medium-sized	TRBV7-9	TRBJ2-7	CASSLTGDYEQYF	TGTGCCAGCAGCCTCACAGGGGACTACGAGCAGTACTTC